The rows below give T cell receptor beta chains drawn from one sample of a study of T-cell reconstitution after alpha-beta-depleted transplantation in children. TCRdb processed the PCR reads anew with MiXCR; each CDR3 protein has one entry. The sample contains approximately 630,000 distinct CDR3 sequences, approximately 14% of which appear only once. This sample comprised PBMCs, obtained before TCRalphabeta/CD19-depleted stem cell transplant. These receptors were obtained from a girl under 10 years old with congenital amegakaryocytic thrombocytopenia, due to receive a stem cell transplant. CDR3s include the opening cysteine and the closing phenylalanine or tryptophan. A D gene is named only where the DNA matches it firmly. Size values are once, few and many counts, or a class for expanded clones, and some rows have none.

size,D,V,J,DNA,CDR3
.,TRBD2,TRBV7-9,TRBJ2-7,TGTGCCAGCAGCGGATTACTAGCGGGAGAACGGGAGCAGTACTTC,CASSGLLAGEREQYF
.,TRBD2,TRBV3-1,TRBJ2-1,TGTGCCAGCAGCCCCCCTAGCGGGAGTTTCAATGAGCAGTTCTTC,CASSPPSGSFNEQFF
few,TRBD2,TRBV11-2,TRBJ2-1,TGTGCCAGCAGCTTCTGGGGGAGGGGACTTCAACCCCCCGAGCAGTTCTTC,CASSFWGRGLQPPEQFF
few,.,TRBV7-8,TRBJ2-1,TGTGCCAGCAGCTTAGCCCGACTAAGACAGCACGGTGAGCAGTTCTTC,CASSLARLRQHGEQFF
many,TRBD2,TRBV4-1,TRBJ2-3,TGCGCCAGCAGCCAAGGTAGCGGGAGTACCTTCACAGATACGCAGTATTTT,CASSQGSGSTFTDTQYF
.,.,TRBV20-1,TRBJ2-7,TGCAGTGCTAGAGATCTTAGCCGTAGCTCCTACGAGCAGTACTTC,CSARDLSRSSYEQYF
.,TRBD1,TRBV5-1,TRBJ2-7,TGCGCCAGCAGCTTGGAAGGGACAGCTAACGAGCAGTACTTC,CASSLEGTANEQYF
few,TRBD2,TRBV5-1,TRBJ2-5,TGCGCCAGCAGCCCGGGACTAGCGGGAGGTCGGGAGACCCAGTACTTC,CASSPGLAGGRETQYF
few,.,TRBV5-1,TRBJ1-5,TGCGCCAGCAGAGAGGGCGATCAGCCCCAGCATTTT,CASREGDQPQHF
many,.,TRBV7-6,TRBJ2-1,TGTGCCAGCAGCTTAGCGGGGAGTAGCCCCCATGAGCAGTTCTTC,CASSLAGSSPHEQFF
few,.,TRBV3-1,TRBJ2-7,TGTGCCAGCAGCCAAGCTCGGGGGGCACTCTACGAGCAGTACTTC,CASSQARGALYEQYF
.,.,TRBV12-3/TRBV12-4,TRBJ1-1,TGTGCCAGCAGGGCAGAGGGGTTGAACACTGAAGCTTTCTTT,CASRAEGLNTEAFF
few,TRBD1,TRBV5-1,TRBJ2-3,TGCGCCAGCAGCTCACAGGGGTTCGCAGATACGCAGTATTTT,CASSSQGFADTQYF
.,.,TRBV5-1,TRBJ2-7,TGCGCCAGCAGCTTGGTTATTACGGACGAGCAGTACTTC,CASSLVITDEQYF
few,TRBD1,TRBV19,TRBJ1-5,TGTGCCAGTAGTTACCGGGACAGAGTTAATCAGCCCCAGCATTTT,CASSYRDRVNQPQHF
.,.,TRBV5-1,TRBJ2-7,TGCGCCAGCAGCTTGGACGGTAACGAGCAGTACTTC,CASSLDGNEQYF
.,.,TRBV5-1,TRBJ2-5,TGCGCCAGCAGCTTGGCGTTTTGGGAAGAGACCCAGTACTTC,CASSLAFWEETQYF
few,TRBD2,TRBV20-1,TRBJ2-3,TGCAGCTCCCTCGGAGCGGGAGGGCCCCTCTGGGGCACAGATACGCAGTATTTT,CSSLGAGGPLWGTDTQYF
.,TRBD1,TRBV11-3,TRBJ1-5,TGTGCCAGCAGCTATTGGACAGGGAGGGGCAGCAATCAGCCCCAGCATTTT,CASSYWTGRGSNQPQHF
many,.,TRBV7-7,TRBJ2-1,TGTGCCAGCGTTAGCGGCAACAATGAGCAGTTCTTC,CASVSGNNEQFF
many,.,TRBV10-3,TRBJ2-7,TGTGCCATCAGTTACTCTTACAACTACGAGCAGTACTTC,CAISYSYNYEQYF
many,.,TRBV6-5,TRBJ2-3,TGTGCCAGCAGTTACTCAGCCCCTTTTGCGGGGATCACAGATACGCAGTATTTT,CASSYSAPFAGITDTQYF
many,.,TRBV28,TRBJ2-1,TGTGCCAGCAGACTAGGGTCTTTGGATGAGCAGTTCTTC,CASRLGSLDEQFF
many,TRBD2,TRBV7-2,TRBJ2-2,TGTGCCAGCAGCTTTTGGCTACTACGGACTCCGGGACTAGCGGACGCGAACACCGGGGAGCTGTTTTTT,CASSFWLLRTPGLADANTGELFF
many,TRBD2,TRBV20-1,TRBJ2-5,TGCAGTGCTAGAGATCCGCTAGCGGGAGTCGGGTATAAAGAGACCCAGTACTTC,CSARDPLAGVGYKETQYF
.,.,TRBV12-3/TRBV12-4,TRBJ2-7,TGTGCCAGCAGTTTGCAGGGGACGATCTCCTACGAGCAGTACTTC,CASSLQGTISYEQYF
few,.,TRBV27,TRBJ2-7,TGTGCCAGCCAGGCCCCGGGACTCTCCTACGAGCAGTACTTC,CASQAPGLSYEQYF
few,TRBD1,TRBV3-1,TRBJ1-2,TGTGCCAGCAGCCTAGAGGGACAGTTCTATGGCTACACCTTC,CASSLEGQFYGYTF
many,.,TRBV5-1,TRBJ1-4,TGCGCCAGCAGCTTTCACAAGATCATGGAAAAACTGTTTTTT,CASSFHKIMEKLFF
.,TRBD1,TRBV28,TRBJ2-3,TGTGCCAGCCCCCCGGCAGGGGGAATGTCGGGATCCACAGATACGCAGTATTTT,CASPPAGGMSGSTDTQYF
many,TRBD2,TRBV5-1,TRBJ2-7,TGCGCCAGCAGCTTTGCGGGGGACGAGCAGTACTTC,CASSFAGDEQYF
many,.,TRBV27,TRBJ2-2,TGTGCCAGCAGTTTTACAGCAGGGAACACCGGGGAGCTGTTTTTT,CASSFTAGNTGELFF
many,.,TRBV24-1,TRBJ2-3,TGTGCCACCAGTCCGAGGAGCGGTGGTGGGTTGGTGCAGTATTTT,CATSPRSGGGLVQYF
few,TRBD2,TRBV27,TRBJ2-1,TGTGCCAGCAGACTACTAGCGGGAGGGCGATATGAGCAGTTCTTC,CASRLLAGGRYEQFF
many,TRBD2,TRBV20-1,TRBJ2-1,TGCAGTGCTAGAGATCTGACTAGCCCACACAATGAGCAGTTCTTC,CSARDLTSPHNEQFF
.,TRBD2,TRBV18,TRBJ2-6,TGTGCCAGCTCTTTAGCGGGACCAGTATCTGGGGCCAACGTCCTGACTTTC,CASSLAGPVSGANVLTF
many,.,TRBV10-3,TRBJ2-1,TGTGCCATCGGGCCTTACAATGAGCAGTTCTTC,CAIGPYNEQFF
few,.,TRBV5-1,TRBJ2-3,TGCGCCAGCAGCTTGAGCACAGGGACCTACACAGATACGCAGTATTTT,CASSLSTGTYTDTQYF
.,.,TRBV7-9,TRBJ2-3,TGTGCCAGCAGCTTCCCGGTGGGGAGAGATACGCAGTATTTT,CASSFPVGRDTQYF
many,TRBD2,TRBV4-1,TRBJ2-3,TGCGCCAGCAGCCAAGGGGCCAGCGGGAGGGCAGATACGCAGTATTTT,CASSQGASGRADTQYF
.,.,TRBV20-1,TRBJ2-3,TGCAGTGCGTCCCCGGGTTATACAGATACGCAGTATTTT,CSASPGYTDTQYF
few,.,TRBV20-1,TRBJ2-5,TGCAGTGCTAGTAGAACACAGGGACAAGAGACCCAGTACTTC,CSASRTQGQETQYF
.,TRBD1,TRBV4-1,TRBJ2-7,TGCGCCAGCAGCTTCCGGGACAGGGCCACCTACTCCTACGAGCAGTACTTC,CASSFRDRATYSYEQYF
.,TRBD1,TRBV29-1,TRBJ2-1,TGCAGCGTTGAAAGACAGGGGAATGAGCAGTTCTTC,CSVERQGNEQFF
many,.,TRBV20-1,TRBJ2-3,TGCAGTGCTAGCGCTCAGGGTGGCACAGATACGCAGTATTTT,CSASAQGGTDTQYF
many,TRBD2,TRBV5-1,TRBJ2-4,TGCGCCAGCAGCTTGGAGGCTAGCGGGAGATCCAAAAACATTCAGTACTTC,CASSLEASGRSKNIQYF
.,TRBD2,TRBV7-6,TRBJ2-7,TGTGCCAGCAGCTTAGGAGCTAGCGGGAAGGAGAACGAGCAGTACTTC,CASSLGASGKENEQYF
many,.,TRBV6-2/TRBV6-3,TRBJ2-7,TGTGCCAGCAGAGAGATCCCCTCCTACGAGCAGTACTTC,CASREIPSYEQYF
many,.,TRBV7-6,TRBJ2-7,TGTGCCAGCAGCTTAGCGTTCGACGTGATATACTTC,CASSLAFDVIYF
many,TRBD2,TRBV5-1,TRBJ2-1,TGCGCCAGCAGCCCTCTTGAGCTAGCGGGCGACAGCTCCTACAATGAGCAGTTCTTC,CASSPLELAGDSSYNEQFF
few,.,TRBV12-3/TRBV12-4,TRBJ1-4,TGTGCCAGCAGTTTTTTGGGAGTGTTGGATGAAAAACTGTTTTTT,CASSFLGVLDEKLFF
few,TRBD2,TRBV20-1,TRBJ2-1,TGCAGTGCTAGAGATTTCAACGGGAGGGAGGACAATGAGCAGTTCTTC,CSARDFNGREDNEQFF
many,.,TRBV6-6,TRBJ2-5,TGTGCCAGCAGTACCACCTTGGCCGAGACCCAGTACTTC,CASSTTLAETQYF
many,.,TRBV20-1,TRBJ1-5,TGCAGTGCGTACCGTCAGGGGAATGGCAATCAGCCCCAGCATTTT,CSAYRQGNGNQPQHF
few,TRBD2,TRBV29-1,TRBJ2-1,TGCAGCGTTGACCGGGCGGGAGGCCGGATGTACAATGAGCAGTTCTTC,CSVDRAGGRMYNEQFF
many,.,TRBV20-1,TRBJ2-5,TGCAGTGCTAGAGAAACGGGAGAGAAAGAAGAGACCCAGTACTTC,CSARETGEKEETQYF
many,.,TRBV29-1,TRBJ2-2,TGCAGCGTTGAGTATGGCGGGGAGCTGTTTTTT,CSVEYGGELFF
many,.,TRBV12-3/TRBV12-4,TRBJ2-7,TGTGCCAGCAGTTTAGCCCCTGGGGCACCTTCGTCCTTC,CASSLAPGAPSSF
.,TRBD1,TRBV24-1,TRBJ2-7,TGTGCCACCAGTGGCACCGGGACAGTCAACCTCTACGAGCAGTACTTC,CATSGTGTVNLYEQYF
.,.,TRBV5-5,TRBJ2-3,TGTGCCAGCAGCTTGGAGATCAGCACAGATACGCAGTATTTT,CASSLEISTDTQYF